This entry features one T cell receptor (beta chain) sequence. Its antigen is undetermined. With 60 Vbeta and 13 Jbeta primers, the PCR was carried out. Clones were read by immunoSEQ multiplex PCR, and TCRdb kept only the in-frame ones, dropping some. There are some 70,000 clones in the sample; 65% to 70% occur only once, and 13% to 15% lies in the top ten. The sample belongs to a study of cytomegalovirus exposure and HLA in healthy donors. General study points: Follow-up analysis seemed to connect common viral pathogens with several of the most significant clusters identified.

V was pared by 3 bases and J by 4 bases, with 6 bases of the junction left unmatched. Germline loops: CDR1 MNHNY, CDR2 SVGAGI (reference sequence). The CDR3 has 14 amino acids. The receptor's source is a male donor in good health and CMV-seropositive. This sequence joins TRBV6-6 and TRBJ2-7, with 7 bases matching TRBD1. Sequencing input: PBMCs. The CDR3 region has the DNA TGTGCCAGCAGTTATGGGACAGCGCCGTACGAGCAGTACTTC. It is translated as CASSYGTAPYEQYF.